This T cell receptor beta chain was retrieved from a study of blood T cell repertoires in COVID-19. Study-wide context: Samples taken during acute and convalescent COVID-19 were collected in the United States, Italy and Spain.

TCRdb keeps only in-frame clones here, not all; method: immunoSEQ multiplex PCR. Of under 300,000 clones listed, 85% to 90% are singletons. V lost 6 bases to trimming and J lost 0 bases; unmatched junction nucleotides: 5. This CDR3 has 15 residues. Germline V lookup: CDR1 KGHSH, CDR2 LQKENI. This TCR was recovered from a woman in her 50s who had recovered from COVID-19. The chain joins TRBV18 to TRBJ2-3; 8 nucleotides align to TRBD2. The specimen sequenced was PBMCs or T cells enriched from blood (not recorded which). In DNA, the CDR3 is TGTGCCAGCTCGTATAGCGGGGCTAGCACAGATACGCAGTATTTT. This sequence encodes CASSYSGASTDTQYF.